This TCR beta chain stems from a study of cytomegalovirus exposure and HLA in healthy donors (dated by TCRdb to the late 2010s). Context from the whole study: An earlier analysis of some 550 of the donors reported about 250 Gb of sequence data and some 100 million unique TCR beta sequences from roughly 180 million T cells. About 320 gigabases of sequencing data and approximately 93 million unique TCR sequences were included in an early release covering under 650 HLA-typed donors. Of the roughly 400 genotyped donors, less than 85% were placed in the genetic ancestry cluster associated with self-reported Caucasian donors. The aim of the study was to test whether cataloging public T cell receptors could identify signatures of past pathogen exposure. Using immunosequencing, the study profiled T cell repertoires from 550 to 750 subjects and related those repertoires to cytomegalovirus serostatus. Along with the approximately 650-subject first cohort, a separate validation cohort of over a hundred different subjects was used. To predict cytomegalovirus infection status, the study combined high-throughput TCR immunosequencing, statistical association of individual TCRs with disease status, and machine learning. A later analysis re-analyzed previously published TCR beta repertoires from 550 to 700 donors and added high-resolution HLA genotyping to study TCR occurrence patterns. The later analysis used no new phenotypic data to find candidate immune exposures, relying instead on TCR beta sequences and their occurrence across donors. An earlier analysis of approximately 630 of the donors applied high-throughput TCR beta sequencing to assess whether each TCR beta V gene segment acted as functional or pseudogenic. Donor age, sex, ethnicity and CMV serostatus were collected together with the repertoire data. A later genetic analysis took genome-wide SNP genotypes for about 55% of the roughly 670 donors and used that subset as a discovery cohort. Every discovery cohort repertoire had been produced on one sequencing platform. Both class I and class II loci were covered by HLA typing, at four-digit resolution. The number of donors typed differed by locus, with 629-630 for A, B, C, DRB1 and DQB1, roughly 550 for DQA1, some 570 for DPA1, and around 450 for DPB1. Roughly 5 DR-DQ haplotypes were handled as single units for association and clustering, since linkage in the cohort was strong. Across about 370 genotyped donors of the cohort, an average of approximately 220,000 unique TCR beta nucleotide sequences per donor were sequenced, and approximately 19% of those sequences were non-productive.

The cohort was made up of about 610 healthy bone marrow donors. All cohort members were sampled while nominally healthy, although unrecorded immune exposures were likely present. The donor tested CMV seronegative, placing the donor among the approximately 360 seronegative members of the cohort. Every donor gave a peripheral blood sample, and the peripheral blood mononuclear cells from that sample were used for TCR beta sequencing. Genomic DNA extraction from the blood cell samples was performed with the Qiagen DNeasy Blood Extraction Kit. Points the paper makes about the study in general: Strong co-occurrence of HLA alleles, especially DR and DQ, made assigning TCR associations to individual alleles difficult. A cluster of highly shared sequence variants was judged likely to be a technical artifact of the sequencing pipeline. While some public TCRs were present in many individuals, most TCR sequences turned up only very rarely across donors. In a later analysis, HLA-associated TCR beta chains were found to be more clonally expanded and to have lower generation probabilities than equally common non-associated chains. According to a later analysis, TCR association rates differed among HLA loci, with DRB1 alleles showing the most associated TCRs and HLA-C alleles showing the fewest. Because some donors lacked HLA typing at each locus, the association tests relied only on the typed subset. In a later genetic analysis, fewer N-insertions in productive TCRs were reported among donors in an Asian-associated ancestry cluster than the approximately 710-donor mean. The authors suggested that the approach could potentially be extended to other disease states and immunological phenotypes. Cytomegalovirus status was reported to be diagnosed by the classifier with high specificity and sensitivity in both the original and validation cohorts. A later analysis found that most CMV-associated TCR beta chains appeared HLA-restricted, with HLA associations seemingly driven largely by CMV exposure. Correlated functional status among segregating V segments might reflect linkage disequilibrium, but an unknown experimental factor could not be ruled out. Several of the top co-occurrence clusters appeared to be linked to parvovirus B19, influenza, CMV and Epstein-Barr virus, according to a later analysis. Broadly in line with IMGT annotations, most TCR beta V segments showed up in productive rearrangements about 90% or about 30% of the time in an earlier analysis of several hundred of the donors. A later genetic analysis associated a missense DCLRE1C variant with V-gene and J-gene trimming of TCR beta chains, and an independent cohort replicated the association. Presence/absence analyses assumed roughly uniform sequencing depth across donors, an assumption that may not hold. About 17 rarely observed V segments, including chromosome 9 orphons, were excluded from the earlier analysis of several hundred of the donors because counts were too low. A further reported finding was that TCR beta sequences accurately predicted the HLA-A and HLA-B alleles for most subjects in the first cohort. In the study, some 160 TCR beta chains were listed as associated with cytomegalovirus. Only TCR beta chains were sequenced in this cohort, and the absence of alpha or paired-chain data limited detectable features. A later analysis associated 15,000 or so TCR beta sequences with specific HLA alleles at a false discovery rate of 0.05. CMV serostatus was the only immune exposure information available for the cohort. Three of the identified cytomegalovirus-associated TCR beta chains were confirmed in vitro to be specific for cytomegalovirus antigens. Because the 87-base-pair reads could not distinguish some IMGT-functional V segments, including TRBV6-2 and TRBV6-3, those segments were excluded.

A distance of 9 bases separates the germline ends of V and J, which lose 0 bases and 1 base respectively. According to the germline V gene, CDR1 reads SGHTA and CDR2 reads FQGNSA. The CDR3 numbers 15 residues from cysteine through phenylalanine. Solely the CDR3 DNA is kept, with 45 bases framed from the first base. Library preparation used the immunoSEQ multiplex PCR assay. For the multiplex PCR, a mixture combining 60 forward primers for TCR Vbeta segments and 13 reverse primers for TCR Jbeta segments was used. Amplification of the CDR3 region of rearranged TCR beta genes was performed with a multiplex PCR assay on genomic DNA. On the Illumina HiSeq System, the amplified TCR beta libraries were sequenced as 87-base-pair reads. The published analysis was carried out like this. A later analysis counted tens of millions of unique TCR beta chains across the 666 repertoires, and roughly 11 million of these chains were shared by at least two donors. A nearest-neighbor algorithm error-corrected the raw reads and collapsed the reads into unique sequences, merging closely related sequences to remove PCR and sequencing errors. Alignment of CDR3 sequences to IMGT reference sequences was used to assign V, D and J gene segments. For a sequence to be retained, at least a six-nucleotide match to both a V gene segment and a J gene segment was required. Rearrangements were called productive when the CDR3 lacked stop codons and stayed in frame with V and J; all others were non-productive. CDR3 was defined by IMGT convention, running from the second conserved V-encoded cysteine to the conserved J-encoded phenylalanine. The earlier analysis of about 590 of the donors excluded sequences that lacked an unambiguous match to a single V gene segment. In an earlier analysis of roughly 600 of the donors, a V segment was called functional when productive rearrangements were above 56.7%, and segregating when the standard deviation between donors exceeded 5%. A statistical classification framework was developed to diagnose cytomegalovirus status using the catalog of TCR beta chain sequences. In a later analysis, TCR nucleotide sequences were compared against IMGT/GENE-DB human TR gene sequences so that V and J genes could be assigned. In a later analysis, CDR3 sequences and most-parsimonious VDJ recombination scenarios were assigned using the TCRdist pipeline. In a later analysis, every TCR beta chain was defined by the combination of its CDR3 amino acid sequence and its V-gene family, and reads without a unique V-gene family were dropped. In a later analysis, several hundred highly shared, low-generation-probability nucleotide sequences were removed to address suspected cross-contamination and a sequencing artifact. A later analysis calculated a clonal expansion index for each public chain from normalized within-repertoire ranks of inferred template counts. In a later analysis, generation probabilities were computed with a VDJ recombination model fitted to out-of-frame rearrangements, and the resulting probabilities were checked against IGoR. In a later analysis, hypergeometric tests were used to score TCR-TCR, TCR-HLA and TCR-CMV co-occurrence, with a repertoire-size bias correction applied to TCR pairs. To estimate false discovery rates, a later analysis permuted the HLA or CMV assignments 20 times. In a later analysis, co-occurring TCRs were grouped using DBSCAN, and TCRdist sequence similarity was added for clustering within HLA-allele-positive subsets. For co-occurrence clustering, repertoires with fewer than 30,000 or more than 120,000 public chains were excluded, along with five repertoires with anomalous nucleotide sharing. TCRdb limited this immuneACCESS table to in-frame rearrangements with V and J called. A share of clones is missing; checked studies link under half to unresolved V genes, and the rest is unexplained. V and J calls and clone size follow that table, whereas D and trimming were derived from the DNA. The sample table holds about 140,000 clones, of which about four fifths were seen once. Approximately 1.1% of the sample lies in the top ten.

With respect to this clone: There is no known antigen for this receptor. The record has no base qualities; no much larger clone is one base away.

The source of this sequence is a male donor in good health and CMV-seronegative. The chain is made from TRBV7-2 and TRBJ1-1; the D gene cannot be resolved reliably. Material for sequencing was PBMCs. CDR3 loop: CASSLATVRNTEAFF. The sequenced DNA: TGTGCCAGCAGCTTAGCCACAGTTAGGAACACTGAAGCTTTCTTT.